These 31 T cell receptor beta chains came from one sample sequenced in a study of T-cell reconstitution after alpha-beta-depleted transplantation in children. TCRbeta library preparation incorporated unique molecular identifiers. TCRdb redid the calling of the PCR reads with MiXCR, one entry per CDR3 protein. Among over 400,000 distinct CDR3 sequences listed, under 15% were seen once. The input for sequencing was PBMCs from the stem cell graft donor, taken from the stem cell graft. The receptors shown here come from a human donor who donated a stem cell graft to a child with combined immunodeficiency.

This clonotype was recorded many times. V gene TRBV7-2 combines with J gene TRBJ2-7; 10 bases agree with TRBD2. Unmatched junction bases numbered 6, after V lost 5 bases and J lost 2 bases. Germline-derived CDR1 and CDR2 are SGHTA and FQGNSA. The CDR3 has 15 residues. The CDR3 DNA is TGTGCCAGCAGCCATAGCGGGAGGATCACCTACGAGCAGTACTTC. It specifies CASSHSGRITYEQYF.

This clonotype showed up just once. Written as DNA, the CDR3 is TGCGCCAGCAGCCCGGGGGACTGGCAAGAGACCCAGTACTTC. Encoded protein: CASSPGDWQETQYF. The V call is TRBV4-3, the J call TRBJ2-5; a possible D gene is TRBD2 (6 bases). Germline loops: CDR1 LGHNA, CDR2 YSLEER. The V and J ends lost 4 bases and 2 bases respectively, with 11 bases between them. CDR3 size: 14 residues.

This clonotype was counted a few times. This chain connects TRBV27 to TRBJ2-1; either TRBD1 or TRBD2 may supply D (5 bases each). The CDR3 is 16 residues long. Trimming removed 3 bases from V and 6 bases from J, with 18 bases in between. CDR1 is MNHEY, CDR2 SMNVEV, per germline (reference sequence). This CDR3 is CASSFQGLPGANEQFF. The CDR3 DNA follows: TGTGCCAGCAGTTTTCAAGGACTGCCTGGGGCCAATGAGCAGTTCTTC.

This clonotype was seen a few times. This chain links TRBV7-3 with TRBJ2-2; no clear D gene. The CDR3 sequence is 14 residues long. Per the germline V gene, CDR1 is SGHTA and CDR2 is FQGTGA. V gave up 3 bases and J gave up 4 bases, with 9 bases separating them. CDR3 residues: CASSLDGITGELFF. In DNA form, the CDR3 reads TGTGCCAGCAGCTTGGACGGAATCACCGGGGAGCTGTTTTTT.

The chain couples TRBV11-1 to TRBJ2-7, with 7 bases lining up with TRBD1. CDR1 and CDR2 from the germline V gene are SGHAT and FQDESV (reference sequence). The V and J ends lost 5 bases and 3 bases, in that order; junction bases with no gene match: 13. CDR3 size: 16 residues. The CDR3 reads CASSPTQRTGHYEQYF. The CDR3 nucleotides read TGTGCCAGCAGCCCAACCCAGAGGACAGGCCACTACGAGCAGTACTTC.

Worth noting for this clonotype: One end of the junction does not line up with germline, which may come from a read error. The chain uses TRBV3-1 and TRBJ2-7; D not resolved. CDR1 and CDR2 (germline): LGHDT, YNNKEL (reference sequence). The CDR3 sequence is 12 residues long. CDR3 nucleotides: TGTGCCAGCAGCCAAGATTCCTCCGAGCAGTACTTC. This translates into CASSQDSSEQYF.

The table lists this clonotype with many counts. J is TRBJ1-5 and V is TRBV6-5; weak D call: TRBD1 (5 bases). CDR1 and CDR2 (germline): MNHEY, SVGAGI. Trimming stripped 2 bases from V and 7 bases from J, with 6 bases between. The CDR3 spans 12 residues. CDR3: CASSYPGQPQHF. The DNA of the CDR3 is TGTGCCAGCAGTTACCCAGGGCAGCCCCAGCATTTT.

There are many counts of this clonotype. The chain couples TRBV7-9 to TRBJ1-4; D possibly corresponds to TRBD1 (5 bases). The germline CDR1 and CDR2 sequences are SEHNR and FQNEAQ (reference sequence). The CDR3 spans 14 residues. V was cut by 2 bases and J by 4 bases, with 8 bases left in between. The CDR3 protein is CASSLSGFNEKLFF. The CDR3 DNA sequence: TGTGCCAGCAGCTTATCAGGGTTTAATGAAAAACTGTTTTTT.

The chain carries TRBV19 and TRBJ2-6; TRBD1 is a possible D gene (6 bases). The V gene lost 5 bases and the J gene lost 2 bases, with 10 bases spanning the gap. This CDR3 region has 15 residues. Germline V gene data show CDR1 as LNHDA and CDR2 as SQIVND (reference sequence). This CDR3 is CASSGEGAGANVLTF. Written as DNA, the CDR3 is TGTGCCAGTAGTGGAGAGGGGGCTGGGGCCAACGTCCTGACTTTC.

The V and J genes are TRBV15 and TRBJ2-1; 8 nucleotides align to TRBD2. The germline V gene has CDR1 LNHNV and CDR2 YYDKDF (reference sequence). Trimming cost V 6 bases and J 5 bases; bases outside gene matches: 6. The CDR3 runs to 14 residues. The CDR3 bases are TGTGCCACCAGTCCGGGACTAGGGGACAATGAGCAGTTCTTC. It encodes CATSPGLGDNEQFF.

The V and J genes are TRBV4-2 and TRBJ1-4, with unresolved D. The CDR3 runs 19 residues. Germline loops: CDR1 LGHNA, CDR2 YNFKEQ. Trimming removed 3 bases from V and 0 bases from J, with 20 bases in between. The CDR3 DNA sequence: TGTGCCAGCAGCCAGAGTAGATTAAGGGATATGCCAACTAATGAAAAACTGTTTTTT. As protein: CASSQSRLRDMPTNEKLFF.

A few counts support this clonotype. The chain links TRBV7-8 to TRBJ2-1, with 7 bases that match TRBD2. Germline CDR1 and CDR2: SGHVS and FQNEAQ. V gave up 3 bases and J gave up 2 bases; unmatched junction bases: 7. The CDR3 is made up of 16 amino acids. Written as DNA, the CDR3 is TGTGCCAGCAGCTTTCAAGCGGGGCCCCCCTACAATGAGCAGTTCTTC. Its protein is CASSFQAGPPYNEQFF.

This clonotype was detected ten times or more. The chain recombines TRBV27 with TRBJ2-7; maybe TRBD2 (7 bases). Germline V gene sequence: CDR1 MNHEY, CDR2 SMNVEV (reference sequence). This CDR3 has 16 amino acids. Trimming took 3 bases from V and 2 from J, leaving 17 bases between them. The CDR3 DNA sequence: TGTGCCAGCAGTTTGTCCCTAGCGGAGGGGGCCTACGAGCAGTACTTC. Translation: CASSLSLAEGAYEQYF.

CDR3 sequence reads: CASSQGGAAGNNEQFF. CDR3 in DNA: TGTGCCAGCAGCCAAGGCGGTGCAGCGGGCAACAATGAGCAGTTCTTC. The genes are TRBV3-1 and TRBJ2-1; tentative D call: TRBD2 (6 bases). Germline loops: CDR1 LGHDT, CDR2 YNNKEL (reference sequence). This CDR3 is built from 16 residues. Trimming removed 1 base at V and 5 bases at J, with 15 bases between.

This clonotype was found many times. The V gene is TRBV12-3 or TRBV12-4, the J gene TRBJ1-1; no definite D call. V lost 6 bases, J lost 4 bases, and 12 bases lay in between. The length of the CDR3 is 13 residues. In DNA, the CDR3 is TGTGCCAGCAGGAAGGGCTCCGGCACTGAAGCTTTCTTT. Its protein product is CASRKGSGTEAFF.

This clonotype was counted only a few times. J is TRBJ1-5 and V is TRBV12-3 or TRBV12-4; 7 nucleotides agree with TRBD1. This CDR3 spans 18 amino acids. Trimming at V came to 5 bases and at J to 0 bases, leaving 13 bases not matched to a gene. This CDR3 is CASSARDRRHYSNQPQHF. CDR3 nucleotide sequence: TGTGCCAGCAGTGCCCGGGACAGAAGACATTATAGCAATCAGCCCCAGCATTTT.

The chain joins TRBV5-6 to TRBJ2-1; 10 bases align to TRBD2. Germline V gene sequence: CDR1 SGHDT, CDR2 YYEEEE. V lost 0 bases to trimming and J lost 7 bases; unmatched junction nucleotides: 7. CDR3 size: 16 residues. The CDR3 spells CASSLALAGERNEQFF. The CDR3 nucleotides are TGTGCCAGCAGCTTGGCGCTAGCGGGAGAGAGGAATGAGCAGTTCTTC.

V is TRBV4-3 and J is TRBJ2-5, with D perhaps being TRBD1 or TRBD2 (6 bases each). Germline CDR1 is LGHNA and CDR2 is YSLEER. Trimming took off 0 bases at V and 11 bases at J, with 13 bases between the two ends. There are 13 residues in the CDR3. The CDR3 protein is CASSQENRGLQYF. The CDR3 region has the DNA TGCGCCAGCAGCCAAGAAAATCGGGGGCTTCAGTACTTC.

V is TRBV6-6 and J is TRBJ1-2; D not resolved. This CDR3 comprises 13 residues. V dropped 2 bases and J dropped 8 bases, with 12 bases sitting between them. Germline V gene data show CDR1 as MNHNY and CDR2 as SVGAGI (reference sequence). The CDR3 sequence: CASSYRGREGYTF. The CDR3 bases are TGTGCCAGCAGTTACCGAGGGCGCGAAGGCTACACCTTC.

This clonotype occurred a few times. The J gene is TRBJ2-7, the V gene TRBV5-1; 9 nucleotides align to TRBD2. V shed 4 bases, J shed 5 bases, and the junction held 7 bases outside the gene matches. Germline V gene sequence: CDR1 SGHRS, CDR2 YFSETQ. The CDR3 is 14 amino acids. CDR3 protein: CASSLGLALDEQYF. Here the CDR3 DNA reads TGCGCCAGCAGCCTTGGACTAGCGTTGGACGAGCAGTACTTC.

In the case of this clonotype: A read error may account for a junction end that differs from germline. The rearrangement links TRBV7-7 to TRBJ1-3; no clear D. The CDR3 totals 15 residues. Per the germline V gene, CDR1 is SSHAT and CDR2 is FNYEAQ (reference sequence). In DNA, the CDR3 is TGTGCTAGCAGTTCAGGTTTCCACTCTGGAAACACCATATATTTT. This translates into CASSSGFHSGNTIYF.

V is TRBV7-9 and J is TRBJ1-2; the match to TRBD1 covers 9 bases. Germline CDR1 SEHNR, CDR2 FQNEAQ (reference sequence). J gave up 7 bases and V 3 bases, and 9 bases lay outside the gene matches. The CDR3 is 15 residues long. The chain's CDR3 is CASSFQPGTGFGYTF. As DNA, the CDR3 is TGTGCCAGCAGCTTTCAACCCGGGACAGGGTTTGGCTACACCTTC. Combining the CDR3 with reference TRBV7-9 and TRBJ1-2 gives the whole variable domain DTGVSQNPRHKITKRGQNVTFRCDPISEHNRLYWYRQTLGQGPEFLTYFQNEAQLEKSRLLSDRFSAERPKGSFSTLEIQRTEQGDSAMYLCASSFQPGTGFGYTFGSGTRLTVV.

The V and J genes are TRBV6-2 or TRBV6-3 and TRBJ2-3; D possibly corresponds to TRBD2 (6 bases). Germline V gene sequence: CDR1 MNHEY, CDR2 SVGEGT. The CDR3 loop spans 18 amino acids. Trimming cost V 0 bases and J 1 base, with 17 bases left between them. The CDR3 loop is CASSYSEYGGIGTDTQYF. DNA for the CDR3: TGTGCCAGCAGTTACTCGGAATATGGAGGGATCGGCACAGATACGCAGTATTTT.

A few counts support this clonotype. The rearrangement links TRBV7-9 to TRBJ1-1; tentative D call: TRBD1 (6 bases). The CDR3 extends over 15 amino acids. V gave up 5 bases and J gave up 4 bases, with 17 bases separating them. The germline V gene encodes CDR1 SEHNR and CDR2 FQNEAQ (reference sequence). The CDR3: CASSRAGAPLTEAFF. The CDR3 coding sequence is TGTGCCAGCAGCCGGGCGGGGGCCCCCCTCACTGAAGCTTTCTTT.

The sample holds a few counts of this clonotype. J is TRBJ2-1 and V is TRBV7-2; D call uncertain. The CDR3 is 13 amino acids. The V end was cut by 5 bases, the J end by 10 bases, with 15 bases between. Germline V gene lookup returns CDR1 SGHTA and CDR2 FQGNSA. In DNA, the CDR3 is TGTGCCAGCAGCCCCGTGACGTACGGGGAGCAGTTCTTC. This codes for CASSPVTYGEQFF.

The table lists this clonotype with a few counts. This chain connects TRBV5-1 to TRBJ2-7, with TRBD1 matching over 9 bases. The trim removed 0 bases at V and 1 base at J, leaving 5 bases unmatched. CDR1 is SGHRS and CDR2 is YFSETQ in the germline V gene. CDR3 length: 16 amino acids. CDR3 amino acids: CASSLGPGTGSYEQYF. The CDR3 coding sequence is TGCGCCAGCAGCTTGGGCCCCGGGACAGGGTCCTACGAGCAGTACTTC.

This clonotype showed up just a few times. The chain couples TRBV13 to TRBJ2-3, with 10 bases aligning to TRBD2. Germline assignment: CDR1 PRHDT and CDR2 FYEKMQ (reference sequence). The V and J ends lost 4 bases and 3 bases, in that order; junction bases with no gene match: 7. The CDR3 is 16 residues long. The CDR3 DNA follows: TGTGCCAGCAGCTCCCTCAGCGGGAGGGCAACAGATACGCAGTATTTT. Its translation is CASSSLSGRATDTQYF.

This chain connects TRBV5-1 to TRBJ2-2, with D uncertain. Per the germline V gene, CDR1 is SGHRS and CDR2 is YFSETQ. This CDR3 has 13 residues. Trimming left V 3 bases short and J 3 bases short, with 6 bases between. CDR3 sequence (DNA): TGCGCCAGCAGCTCCCCAGACACCGGGGAGCTGTTTTTT. It is translated as CASSSPDTGELFF. Together with reference TRBV5-1 and TRBJ2-2, the CDR3 gives the full variable domain: KAGVTQTPRYLIKTRGQQVTLSCSPISGHRSVSWYQQTPGQGLQFLFEYFSETQRNKGNFPGRFSGRQFSNSRSEMNVSTLELGDSALYLCASSSPDTGELFFGEGSRLTVL.

This clonotype was seen many times. The chain uses TRBV12-3 or TRBV12-4 and TRBJ2-1; D not resolved. The V and J ends lost 3 bases and 2 bases respectively, with 5 bases between them. The CDR3 length is 13 residues. As DNA, the CDR3 is TGTGCCAGCAGTTTTGGGACCTACAATGAGCAGTTCTTC. This gives the protein CASSFGTYNEQFF.

This chain links TRBV3-1 with TRBJ1-1; D is unclear. V lost 0 bases and J 0 bases, leaving 5 bases between the germline ends. Looked up from germline, CDR1 is LGHDT and CDR2 is YNNKEL (reference sequence). The CDR3 is made up of 14 amino acids. This CDR3 is CASSQEALNTEAFF. The CDR3 DNA reads as TGTGCCAGCAGCCAAGAAGCTTTGAACACTGAAGCTTTCTTT.

This clonotype was seen only a few times. The CDR3 DNA sequence: TGTGCCAGCGGAAGGGGCCCAGGGGATGAGCAGTTCTTC. Its translation is CASGRGPGDEQFF. The genes are TRBV2 and TRBJ2-1; a weak D match, TRBD1 (6 bases). The CDR3 totals 13 residues. The ends were cut back, 8 bases at V and 8 bases at J, with 16 bases in the middle. Per germline, CDR1 SNHLY and CDR2 FYNNEI.